These T cell receptor beta chains were read from a single sample in a study of blood T cell repertoires in COVID-19. Produced via immunoSEQ multiplex PCR; TCRdb's table is partial and in-frame only. The data contain around 330,000 clones, approximately 88% of them singletons. The sequenced material came from PBMCs or T cells enriched from blood (not recorded which). Receptors were obtained from a woman between 18 and 29 years old who had recovered from COVID-19. CDR3s include the opening cysteine and the closing phenylalanine or tryptophan. Each record gives: CDR3 length, J gene, clone size, D gene, V gene, CDR3 DNA, CDR3 protein. A D gene is named only where the DNA matches it firmly. Where a row states a size, it is once, few, many or the class of an expanded clone; other rows omit it.

CDR3 length: 16
J gene: TRBJ1-6
clone size: NA
D gene: NA
V gene: TRBV4-3
CDR3 DNA: TGCGCCAGCAGCCAAGACAGAGGACAAATCAATTCACCCCTCCACTTT
CDR3 protein: CASSQDRGQINSPLHF

CDR3 length: 16
J gene: TRBJ1-4
clone size: NA
D gene: NA
V gene: TRBV27
CDR3 DNA: TGTGCCAGCAGTTTAAGGGGGAGAGGGTTTAATGAAAAACTGTTTTTT
CDR3 protein: CASSLRGRGFNEKLFF

CDR3 length: 19
J gene: TRBJ2-4
clone size: NA
D gene: NA
V gene: TRBV28
CDR3 DNA: TGTGCCAGCAGTTTTTACCAGGGTCCCTTACCGGGTCCTAAAAACATTCAGTACTTC
CDR3 protein: CASSFYQGPLPGPKNIQYF

CDR3 length: 14
J gene: TRBJ2-7
clone size: NA
D gene: TRBD1
V gene: TRBV18
CDR3 DNA: TGTGCCAGCTCACCAGGGACAGGTTCGTACGAGCAGTACTTC
CDR3 protein: CASSPGTGSYEQYF

CDR3 length: 14
J gene: TRBJ1-1
clone size: NA
D gene: TRBD1
V gene: TRBV25-1
CDR3 DNA: TGTGCCAGCACCCAGGGGGTTCGTAACACTGAAGCTTTCTTT
CDR3 protein: CASTQGVRNTEAFF

CDR3 length: 15
J gene: TRBJ2-7
clone size: NA
D gene: NA
V gene: TRBV6-2/TRBV6-3
CDR3 DNA: TGTGCCAGCAGTTACCGAGCACTAGTTAAGTACGAGCAGTACTTC
CDR3 protein: CASSYRALVKYEQYF

CDR3 length: 14
J gene: TRBJ2-4
clone size: NA
D gene: NA
V gene: TRBV9
CDR3 DNA: TGTGCCAGCAGCGTAGGACTAGCCAAAAACATTCAGTACTTC
CDR3 protein: CASSVGLAKNIQYF

CDR3 length: 13
J gene: TRBJ1-1
clone size: few
D gene: TRBD1
V gene: TRBV6-1
CDR3 DNA: TGTGCCAGCAGTGACATATTAAACAGGGGAGCTTTCTTT
CDR3 protein: CASSDILNRGAFF

CDR3 length: 17
J gene: TRBJ2-2
clone size: NA
D gene: TRBD2
V gene: TRBV9
CDR3 DNA: TGTGCCAGCAGCGATGGGACTAGCGGGGGGGGGACCGGGGAGCTGTTTTTT
CDR3 protein: CASSDGTSGGGTGELFF

CDR3 length: 13
J gene: TRBJ1-2
clone size: NA
D gene: TRBD1
V gene: TRBV24-1
CDR3 DNA: TGTGCCACAGCAGGGGGCTCGGACTATGGCTACACCTTC
CDR3 protein: CATAGGSDYGYTF

CDR3 length: 13
J gene: TRBJ2-1
clone size: NA
D gene: NA
V gene: TRBV6-2/TRBV6-3
CDR3 DNA: TGTGCCAGCAGTTACTCGAATCTAAATGAGCAGTTCTTC
CDR3 protein: CASSYSNLNEQFF

CDR3 length: 13
J gene: TRBJ2-7
clone size: NA
D gene: NA
V gene: TRBV18
CDR3 DNA: TGTGCCAGCTCAGAAGTGGGGCTCTACGAGCAGTACTTC
CDR3 protein: CASSEVGLYEQYF

CDR3 length: 15
J gene: TRBJ1-2
clone size: NA
D gene: TRBD1
V gene: TRBV30
CDR3 DNA: TGTGCCTGGAGTCTACCGGACAGGGCTAACTATGGCTACACCTTC
CDR3 protein: CAWSLPDRANYGYTF

CDR3 length: 19
J gene: TRBJ2-6
clone size: once
D gene: TRBD2
V gene: TRBV9
CDR3 DNA: TGTGCCAGCAGCGCCCAAACCGGGACTAGCAGCTCTGGGGCCAACGTCCTGACTTTC
CDR3 protein: CASSAQTGTSSSGANVLTF

CDR3 length: 16
J gene: TRBJ1-1
clone size: NA
D gene: NA
V gene: TRBV9
CDR3 DNA: TGTGCCAGCAGCCTCTTGATGATGGGTGCGGTGGCTGAAGCTTTCTTT
CDR3 protein: CASSLLMMGAVAEAFF

CDR3 length: 16
J gene: TRBJ1-1
clone size: once
D gene: TRBD1
V gene: TRBV4-1
CDR3 DNA: TGCGCCAGCAGCCTAATTTGGACAGGGCTAGGCACTGAAGCTTTCTTT
CDR3 protein: CASSLIWTGLGTEAFF

CDR3 length: 15
J gene: TRBJ2-5
clone size: NA
D gene: TRBD2
V gene: TRBV4-1
CDR3 DNA: TGCGCCAGCAGCACACTAGCGGGGGTCCAAGAGACCCAGTACTTC
CDR3 protein: CASSTLAGVQETQYF

CDR3 length: 16
J gene: TRBJ2-3
clone size: NA
D gene: TRBD2
V gene: TRBV15
CDR3 DNA: TGTGCCACCAGCAGAGGCCTAGCGGGTAGCACAGATACGCAGTATTTT
CDR3 protein: CATSRGLAGSTDTQYF

CDR3 length: 14
J gene: TRBJ1-5
clone size: NA
D gene: NA
V gene: TRBV7-9
CDR3 DNA: TGTGCCAGCAGCTTAGCAGGGGTCGGGCAGCCCCAGCATTTT
CDR3 protein: CASSLAGVGQPQHF

CDR3 length: 15
J gene: TRBJ1-4
clone size: NA
D gene: NA
V gene: TRBV19
CDR3 DNA: TGTGCCAGTAGCCGAGAGAAGGGGTCGTTGAAAAAACTGTTTTTT
CDR3 protein: CASSREKGSLKKLFF